Presented here are 32 T cell receptor beta chains from one specimen sequenced in a study of neurological immune-mediated disorders. MiXCR, applied by TCRdb to the 5' RACE reads, yields one record per CDR3 protein. The sample holds approximately 48,000 distinct CDR3 sequences, 16% seen once. Material for sequencing was PBMCs. The origin of the receptors is a man aged 60 to 69 in good health.

There are many counts of this clonotype. The gene calls are TRBV20-1 and TRBJ2-1; D call uncertain. CDR3 length: 12 amino acids. V was cut by 7 bases and J by 3 bases, with 10 bases left in between. CDR1 and CDR2 from the germline V gene are DFQATT and SNEGSKA (reference sequence). The CDR3 reads CSGLTIYNEQFF. CDR3 nucleotide sequence: TGCAGTGGACTTACGATCTACAATGAGCAGTTCTTC.

This clonotype was observed many times. The CDR3 reads CASNRAGVGNEQFF. The DNA for the CDR3 is TGTGCCAGCAACCGAGCGGGAGTAGGGAATGAGCAGTTCTTC. This rearrangement joins TRBV5-4 to TRBJ2-1; 8 positions match TRBD2. The V and J ends lost 6 bases and 7 bases, in that order; junction bases with no gene match: 9. CDR1 and CDR2 from the germline V gene are SGHNT and YYREEE (reference sequence). The CDR3 has 14 amino acids.

In its sample, this clonotype was seen many times. The chain has TRBV5-5 and TRBJ2-1; D is ambiguous. The V end lost 5 bases, the J end lost 5 bases, and 5 bases lay between the germline ends. Germline V lookup: CDR1 SGHKS, CDR2 YYEKEE (reference sequence). The CDR3 covers 11 residues. The CDR3 loop reads CASSSNNEQFF. The DNA for the CDR3 is TGTGCCAGCAGTTCGAACAATGAGCAGTTCTTC. The whole variable domain, remainder taken from reference TRBV5-5 and TRBJ2-1, is DAGVTQSPTHLIKTRGQQVTLRCSPISGHKSVSWYQQVLGQGPQFIFQYYEKEERGRGNFPDRFSARQFPNYSSELNVNALLLGDSALYLCASSSNNEQFFGPGTRLTVL.

A few counts support this clonotype. The rearrangement uses TRBV20-1 and TRBJ2-7; D not certain. The CDR3 is 14 amino acids. Trimming removed 6 bases from V and 6 bases from J, with 21 bases in between. Germline V gene lookup returns CDR1 DFQATT and CDR2 SNEGSKA (reference sequence). The CDR3 here is CSASLPGPPTEQYF. In DNA, the CDR3 is TGCAGTGCCTCCCTACCCGGTCCTCCCACCGAGCAGTACTTC.

This clonotype was picked up many times. V and J are TRBV29-1 and TRBJ2-3; 8 bases align to TRBD2. The CDR3 spans 14 residues. The V gene end was trimmed by 3 bases and the J gene end by 0 bases; junction bases not matched to a gene: 2. Germline loops: CDR1 SQVTM, CDR2 ANQGSEA. CDR3 protein: CSVDGGGSTDTQYF. The CDR3 bases are TGCAGCGTTGACGGGGGGGGGAGCACAGATACGCAGTATTTT.

This clonotype was recorded at least ten times. The CDR3 nucleotides are TGTGCCAGCAGCTTAGAACTGGGCACCGGGGAGCTGTTTTTT. This sequence encodes CASSLELGTGELFF. V usage is TRBV7-2 and J usage is TRBJ2-2, with D unclear. The germline V gene encodes CDR1 SGHTA and CDR2 FQGNSA. The V end was cut by 1 base, the J end by 4 bases, with 7 bases between. CDR3 length: 14 amino acids.

The sample holds many counts of this clonotype. V gene TRBV9 combines with J gene TRBJ2-7, with D possibly TRBD1 on 6 matching bases. CDR1 and CDR2 (germline): SGDLS, YYNGEE. V was trimmed by 0 bases and J by 3 bases, leaving 10 bases between them. CDR3 length: 14 residues. This chain's CDR3 is CASSVEVGGYEQYF. The CDR3 DNA sequence: TGTGCCAGCAGCGTAGAAGTAGGGGGCTACGAGCAGTACTTC.

This clonotype was observed at least ten times. The gene calls are TRBV5-1 and TRBJ1-5, with no clear D. Germline V gene data show CDR1 as SGHRS and CDR2 as YFSETQ. Trimming cost V 5 bases and J 1 base, with 7 bases left between them. The CDR3 sequence is 13 residues long. The CDR3 coding sequence is TGCGCCAGCAGTTATGACAGCAATCAGCCCCAGCATTTT. Translated: CASSYDSNQPQHF.

There are many counts of this clonotype. The CDR3, as DNA: TGCAGCGTTGGGGTGGGGGGCTACAATGAGCAGTTCTTC. Translation gives CSVGVGGYNEQFF. The chain carries TRBV29-1 and TRBJ2-1; a possible D gene is TRBD2 (6 bases). Germline V gene lookup returns CDR1 SQVTM and CDR2 ANQGSEA. The length of the CDR3 is 13 residues. Trimming cost V 4 bases and J 3 bases, with 10 bases left between them.

The chain has TRBV19 and TRBJ1-2, with D tentatively TRBD1 (6 bases). This CDR3 spans 14 amino acids. Per germline, CDR1 LNHDA and CDR2 SQIVND (reference sequence). Trimming left V 5 bases short and J 4 bases short, with 14 bases between. The CDR3 nucleotides read TGTGCCAGTAGTGCCCCGGGACAAGTCTATGGCTACACCTTC. This encodes CASSAPGQVYGYTF.

This clonotype was seen many times. The chain recombines TRBV6-5 with TRBJ2-1; TRBD1 matches 9 bases. The germline gives CDR1 MNHEY, CDR2 SVGAGI. Losses at the gene ends were 5 bases for V and 7 bases for J; bases not matched to a gene: 9. The CDR3 consists of 15 residues. Here the CDR3 DNA reads TGTGCCAGCAGTAGCCCGACAGGGGGGTTGAATGAGCAGTTCTTC. It encodes CASSSPTGGLNEQFF.

This clonotype was seen repeatedly, ten times or more. The chain employs TRBV19 and TRBJ2-1; no definite D call. Trimming took 6 bases from V and 2 from J, leaving 11 bases between them. The CDR3 has 14 residues. Per germline, CDR1 LNHDA and CDR2 SQIVND (reference sequence). CDR3 coding DNA: TGTGCCAGTAGCCCAGTAAGCCCCTACAATGAGCAGTTCTTC. It translates to CASSPVSPYNEQFF.

This clonotype was observed at least ten times. The V call is TRBV5-1, the J call TRBJ1-1; 9 bases are shared with TRBD1. There are 16 residues in the CDR3. The V gene's germline CDR1 is SGHRS and CDR2 YFSETQ. With 0 bases clipped from V and 3 bases from J, the junction kept 6 bases outside the gene matches. The CDR3 region has the DNA TGCGCCAGCAGCTTGGACGGACAGGGGCTAGACACTGAAGCTTTCTTT. As protein: CASSLDGQGLDTEAFF.

This clonotype was recorded at least ten times. This chain connects TRBV7-9 to TRBJ2-1, with D possibly matching TRBD2 (6 bases). CDR3 length: 17 residues. Trimming stripped 5 bases from V and 0 bases from J, with 17 bases between. The V gene's germline CDR1 is SEHNR and CDR2 FQNEAQ (reference sequence). CDR3 protein: CASSIGRSGSSYNEQFF. CDR3 coding DNA: TGTGCCAGCAGCATTGGGAGGTCAGGGAGCTCCTACAATGAGCAGTTCTTC.

The gene calls are TRBV28 and TRBJ2-1; 9 nucleotides agree with TRBD2. This CDR3 comprises 17 residues. The germline gives CDR1 MDHEN, CDR2 SYDVKM. V shed 6 bases, J shed 5 bases, and the junction held 14 bases outside the gene matches. Here the CDR3 DNA reads TGTGCCAGCAGCCGACCCCCCTGGCGGGGGGGCAACAATGAGCAGTTCTTC. Translated: CASSRPPWRGGNNEQFF.

This clonotype has a count of ten or more. This rearrangement joins TRBV5-1 to TRBJ2-7, with D perhaps TRBD1 (5 bases). V was cut by 0 bases and J by 7 bases, with 14 bases left in between. Germline V gives CDR1 SGHRS, CDR2 YFSETQ. The CDR3 is made up of 14 amino acids. The DNA for the CDR3 is TGCGCCAGCAGCTTGGATAGTGGGGCAGATGAGCAGTACTTC. Its protein product is CASSLDSGADEQYF.

The chain joins TRBV12-3 or TRBV12-4 to TRBJ1-1; D is ambiguous. The CDR3 covers 16 residues. The CDR3 region has the DNA TGTACAAGCAGTTCCTCTGTTCCGGGCCAGCATGGTGAAGCTTTCTTT. It is translated as CTSSSSVPGQHGEAFF.

As for this clonotype: This could be a read error, since a much larger clone is one nucleotide away. The J gene is TRBJ1-1, the V gene TRBV5-1, with D perhaps TRBD1 (6 bases). Per the germline V gene, CDR1 is SGHRS and CDR2 is YFSETQ. The germline V and J ends were trimmed by 6 bases and 1 base, with 19 bases remaining between them. The CDR3 extends over 16 amino acids. Written as DNA, the CDR3 is TGCGCCAGCACCGCTTGGGTACAGGGAGGGAACACTGAAGCTTTCTTT. Translating it yields CASTAWVQGGNTEAFF. The variable domain in full, with the rest retrieved from reference TRBV5-1 and TRBJ1-1, is KAGVTQTPRYLIKTRGQQVTLSCSPISGHRSVSWYQQTPGQGLQFLFEYFSETQRNKGNFPGRFSGRQFSNSRSEMNVSTLELGDSALYLCASTAWVQGGNTEAFFGQGTRLTVV.

The gene calls are TRBV7-2 and TRBJ2-7, with TRBD2 matching over 8 bases. The CDR3 extends over 13 amino acids. V lost 3 bases and J lost 6; bases outside the gene matches: 4. Germline-derived CDR1 and CDR2 are SGHTA and FQGNSA. For the CDR3, the DNA is TGTGCCAGCAGCTTTAGCGGGAACGGCGAGCAGTACTTC. Translated: CASSFSGNGEQYF.

At least ten counts were recorded for this clonotype. The chain's CDR3 is CASSFNRGNQPQHF. DNA for the CDR3: TGTGCCAGCAGTTTCAACAGGGGTAATCAGCCCCAGCATTTT. J is TRBJ1-5 and V is TRBV28, with TRBD1 matching 7 bases. The CDR3 spans 14 residues. After removal of 3 bases from V and 4 bases from J, the junction contained 3 bases not matched to a gene. The germline gives CDR1 MDHEN, CDR2 SYDVKM.

This clonotype was picked up many times. This chain links TRBV29-1 with TRBJ1-1, with D unresolved. Trimming stripped 4 bases from V and 4 bases from J, with 7 bases between. The V gene's germline CDR1 is SQVTM and CDR2 ANQGSEA. The CDR3 loop spans 11 amino acids. The CDR3 nucleotides are TGCAGCGTTGGAGCCTCCACTGAAGCTTTCTTT. Translation: CSVGASTEAFF. Filled out from reference TRBV29-1 and TRBJ1-1, the complete variable domain reads SAVISQKPSRDICQRGTSLTIQCQVDSQVTMMFWYRQQPGQSLTLIATANQGSEATYESGFVIDKFPISRPNLTFSTLTVSNMSPEDSSIYLCSVGASTEAFFGQGTRLTVV.

This clonotype was observed at least ten times. V usage is TRBV29-1 and J usage is TRBJ2-4, with D possibly matching TRBD1 (6 bases). Looked up from germline, CDR1 is SQVTM and CDR2 is ANQGSEA. The CDR3 runs 16 residues. The V gene lost 4 bases and the J gene lost 0 bases, with 16 bases spanning the gap. In nucleotides, the CDR3 is TGCAGCGTTGTAGGGGCTACAGGGATAGCCAAAAACATTCAGTACTTC. It specifies CSVVGATGIAKNIQYF.

This clonotype was recorded many times. The J gene is TRBJ2-3, the V gene TRBV20-1, with TRBD2 matching over 7 bases. Germline CDR1 and CDR2: DFQATT and SNEGSKA (reference sequence). The CDR3 runs to 13 residues. Germline trimming cut 4 bases from V and 5 bases from J; bases unmatched to any gene: 6. Written as DNA, the CDR3 is TGCAGTGCTATTGGACTAGATGGAGATACGCAGTATTTT. Translation: CSAIGLDGDTQYF.

This clonotype was recorded many times. The chain uses TRBV20-1 and TRBJ1-2, with D unclear. Between the trimmed V and J ends, which lost 5 bases and 0 bases, there was a span of 7 bases. CDR3 size: 12 residues. CDR1 and CDR2 from the germline V gene are DFQATT and SNEGSKA (reference sequence). The chain's CDR3 is CSAQATNYGYTF. The CDR3 DNA sequence: TGCAGTGCTCAAGCTACTAACTATGGCTACACCTTC.

Ten or more counts support this clonotype. The chain is built from TRBV29-1 and TRBJ1-1, with D possibly matching TRBD1 (5 bases). The CDR3 extends over 14 amino acids. The V gene lost 4 bases and the J gene lost 5 bases, with 17 bases spanning the gap. CDR1 and CDR2 (germline): SQVTM, ANQGSEA. The CDR3 reads CSVGRGREGTEAFF. DNA for the CDR3: TGCAGCGTTGGAAGGGGCAGGGAGGGGACTGAAGCTTTCTTT.

In this sample, this clonotype turned up many times. The chain is built from TRBV5-1 and TRBJ2-3; 7 bases align to TRBD2. The germline V gene has CDR1 SGHRS and CDR2 YFSETQ. CDR3 length: 16 residues. J gave up 4 bases and V 0 bases, and 8 bases lay outside the gene matches. The CDR3 sequence: CASSLASAGAADTQYF. The CDR3, as DNA: TGCGCCAGCAGCTTGGCCAGCGCGGGAGCGGCAGATACGCAGTATTTT.

The V gene is TRBV4-3, the J gene TRBJ2-3; D is undetermined. Trimming stripped 1 base from V and 1 base from J, with 9 bases between. The CDR3 runs to 15 residues. CDR1 and CDR2 (germline): LGHNA, YSLEER. The CDR3 nucleotides are TGCGCCAGCAGCCAAGCCAGACCGGGCACAGATACGCAGTATTTT. Protein: CASSQARPGTDTQYF.

The chain joins TRBV5-1 to TRBJ2-7; the D is unclear. The CDR3 is 14 residues long. Per germline, CDR1 SGHRS and CDR2 YFSETQ. V was clipped by 4 bases and J by 3 bases, with 14 bases between them. The CDR3 bases are TGCGCCAGCAGCCCCGATACATGGGGCTACGAGCAGTACTTC. Translated, it gives CASSPDTWGYEQYF.

This clonotype was counted ten times or more. The chain has TRBV7-3 and TRBJ2-2; D call uncertain. The germline V gene has CDR1 SGHTA and CDR2 FQGTGA. The germline V and J ends were trimmed by 5 bases and 1 base, with 5 bases remaining between them. The CDR3 loop spans 13 amino acids. The CDR3 reads CASSPLNTGELFF. In nucleotides, the CDR3 is TGTGCCAGCAGCCCCCTGAACACCGGGGAGCTGTTTTTT.

In this sample, this clonotype turned up many times. The chain couples TRBV9 to TRBJ2-5; D possibly corresponds to TRBD1 (6 bases). CDR1 is SGDLS, CDR2 YYNGEE, per germline. Between the trimmed V and J ends, which lost 4 bases and 5 bases, there was a span of 18 bases. The CDR3 totals 15 residues. The CDR3: CASSLQSQGWETQYF. As DNA, the CDR3 is TGTGCCAGCAGCCTCCAATCCCAGGGGTGGGAGACCCAGTACTTC.

This clonotype was seen a handful of times. Just one base apart from a much larger clone, this may be a read error. The chain couples TRBV24-1 to TRBJ2-4; 7 bases map to TRBD1. Germline lookup yields CDR1 KGHDR and CDR2 SFDVKD. CDR3 length: 16 residues. J lost 6 bases, V lost 3 bases, and 10 bases had no gene match. The DNA for the CDR3 is TGTGCCACCAGTGATCCTAGACAGGGCAAGGGAAACATTCAGTACTTC. This gives the protein CATSDPRQGKGNIQYF.

This clonotype occurred many times. V and J are TRBV6-6 and TRBJ1-1, with a weak D call TRBD1 (6 bases). CDR3 length: 13 amino acids. The ends were cut back, 5 bases at V and 8 bases at J, with 15 bases in the middle. Per germline, CDR1 MNHNY and CDR2 SVGAGI (reference sequence). The CDR3: CASSPNRETEAFF. CDR3 bases: TGTGCCAGCAGTCCTAACAGGGAGACGGAAGCTTTCTTT.